This T cell receptor beta chain emerged from a study of T cell responses to AZD1222 COVID-19 vaccine. CDR3 length: 13 amino acids. The germline V gene encodes CDR1 SGHNT and CDR2 YENEEA. J was trimmed by 7 bases and V by 4 bases; bases with no gene match: 4. General observations from the study: Clonal diversity was possibly underestimated, and white British individuals and females predominated among donors.

Concerning this clone: Its antigen is not identified.

Data came from immunoSEQ multiplex PCR; TCRdb stores just in-frame clones and leaves some out. The sample consists of over 150,000 clones, around 89% of them appearing once. This specimen was peripheral blood, taken 28 days after the second AZD1222 dose. The chain has TRBV11-3 and TRBJ2-1; TRBD2 agrees at 7 bases. The TCR originated in an adult who received the AZD1222 COVID-19 vaccine. CDR3 residues: CASSSGGGNEQFF. In DNA, the CDR3 is TGTGCCAGCAGCTCGGGAGGCGGTAATGAGCAGTTCTTC.